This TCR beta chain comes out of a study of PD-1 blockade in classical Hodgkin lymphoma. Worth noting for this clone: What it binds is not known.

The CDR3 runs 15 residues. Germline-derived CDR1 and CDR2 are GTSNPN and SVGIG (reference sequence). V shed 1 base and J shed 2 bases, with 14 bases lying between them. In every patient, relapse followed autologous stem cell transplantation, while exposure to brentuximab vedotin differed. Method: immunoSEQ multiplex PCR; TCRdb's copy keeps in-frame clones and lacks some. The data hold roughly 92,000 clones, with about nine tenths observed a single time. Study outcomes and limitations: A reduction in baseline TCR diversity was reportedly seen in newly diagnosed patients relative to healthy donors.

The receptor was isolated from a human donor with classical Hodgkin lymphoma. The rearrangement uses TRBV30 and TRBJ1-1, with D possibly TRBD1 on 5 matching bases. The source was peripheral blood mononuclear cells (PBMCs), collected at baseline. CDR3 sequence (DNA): TGTGCCTGGAGTGCCCTTCGTGGGGGTAACACTGAAGCTTTCTTT. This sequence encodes CAWSALRGGNTEAFF.